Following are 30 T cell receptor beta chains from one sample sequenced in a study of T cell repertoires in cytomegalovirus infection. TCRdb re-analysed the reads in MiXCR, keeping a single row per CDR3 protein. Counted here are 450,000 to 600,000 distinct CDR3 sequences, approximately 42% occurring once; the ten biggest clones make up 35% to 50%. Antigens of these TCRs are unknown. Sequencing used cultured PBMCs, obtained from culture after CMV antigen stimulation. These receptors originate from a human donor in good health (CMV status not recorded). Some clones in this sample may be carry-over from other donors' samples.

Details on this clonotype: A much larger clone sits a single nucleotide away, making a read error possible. CDR3 protein: CASSSTTRNTEAFF. CDR3 DNA: TGTGCCAGCAGCTCGACGACAAGGAACACTGAAGCTTTCTTT. The chain joins TRBV7-9 to TRBJ1-1; D is undetermined. Germline lookup yields CDR1 SEHNR and CDR2 FQNEAQ (reference sequence). V lost 4 bases and J lost 1, with 10 bases in between. The length of the CDR3 is 14 residues.

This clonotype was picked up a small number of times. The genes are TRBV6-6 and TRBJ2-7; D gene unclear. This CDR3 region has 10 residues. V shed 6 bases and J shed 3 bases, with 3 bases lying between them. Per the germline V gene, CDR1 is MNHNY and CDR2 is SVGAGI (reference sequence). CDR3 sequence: CASRNYEQYF. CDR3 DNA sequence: TGTGCCAGCAGAAACTACGAGCAGTACTTC.

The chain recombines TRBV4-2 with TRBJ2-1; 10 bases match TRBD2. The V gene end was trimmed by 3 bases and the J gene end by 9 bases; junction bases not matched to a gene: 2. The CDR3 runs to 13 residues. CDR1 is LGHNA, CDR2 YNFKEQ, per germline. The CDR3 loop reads CASSQGLASEQFF. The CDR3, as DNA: TGTGCCAGCAGCCAGGGACTAGCGAGTGAGCAGTTCTTC.

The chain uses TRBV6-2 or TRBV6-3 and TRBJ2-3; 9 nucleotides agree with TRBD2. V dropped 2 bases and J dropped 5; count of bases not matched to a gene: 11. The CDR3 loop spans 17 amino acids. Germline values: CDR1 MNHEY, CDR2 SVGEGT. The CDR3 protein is CASSYPRGRAEEDTQYF. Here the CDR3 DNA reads TGTGCCAGCAGTTACCCCCGCGGGAGGGCCGAGGAAGATACGCAGTATTTT.

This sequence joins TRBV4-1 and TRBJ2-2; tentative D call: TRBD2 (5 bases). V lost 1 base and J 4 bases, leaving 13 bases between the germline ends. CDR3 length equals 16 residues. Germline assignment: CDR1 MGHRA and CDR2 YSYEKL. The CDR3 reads CASSQVGLASTGELFF. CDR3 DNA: TGCGCCAGCAGCCAAGTAGGGCTAGCTAGCACCGGGGAGCTGTTTTTT.

The CDR3 spells CASSLDSWGYGYTF. The CDR3 DNA reads TGTGCCAGCAGCTTAGATTCGTGGGGGTATGGCTACACCTTC. This chain joins TRBV7-8 and TRBJ1-2; a possible D gene is TRBD1 (5 bases). The V end lost 1 base, the J end lost 5 bases, and 11 bases lay between the germline ends. The CDR3 is made up of 14 amino acids. Germline CDR1 SGHVS, CDR2 FQNEAQ.

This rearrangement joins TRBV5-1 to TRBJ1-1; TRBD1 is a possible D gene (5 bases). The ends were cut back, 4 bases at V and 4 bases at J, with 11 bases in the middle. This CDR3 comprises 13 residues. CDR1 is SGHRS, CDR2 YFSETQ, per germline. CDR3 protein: CASSQTQGTEAFF. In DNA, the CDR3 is TGCGCCAGCAGCCAAACTCAGGGCACTGAAGCTTTCTTT.

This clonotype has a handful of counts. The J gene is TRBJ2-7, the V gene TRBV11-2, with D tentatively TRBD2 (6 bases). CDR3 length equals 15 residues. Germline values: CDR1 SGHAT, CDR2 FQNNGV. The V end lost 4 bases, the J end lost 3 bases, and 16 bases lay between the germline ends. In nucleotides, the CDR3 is TGTGCCAGCAGCTGGTGGGGGGAGAGGATCTACGAGCAGTACTTC. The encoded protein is CASSWWGERIYEQYF.

The CDR3 protein is CASSNSGSDSYEQYF. CDR3 bases: TGTGCCAGTAGTAATAGCGGGAGCGACTCCTACGAGCAGTACTTC. This chain links TRBV19 with TRBJ2-7, with 9 bases matching TRBD2. The CDR3 has 15 amino acids. CDR1 is LNHDA, CDR2 SQIVND, per germline (reference sequence). With 4 bases clipped from V and 0 bases from J, the junction kept 4 bases outside the gene matches. Combining the CDR3 with reference TRBV19 and TRBJ2-7 gives the whole variable domain DGGITQSPKYLFRKEGQNVTLSCEQNLNHDAMYWYRQDPGQGLRLIYYSQIVNDFQKGDIAEGYSVSREKKESFPLTVTSAQKNPTAFYLCASSNSGSDSYEQYFGPGTRLTVT.

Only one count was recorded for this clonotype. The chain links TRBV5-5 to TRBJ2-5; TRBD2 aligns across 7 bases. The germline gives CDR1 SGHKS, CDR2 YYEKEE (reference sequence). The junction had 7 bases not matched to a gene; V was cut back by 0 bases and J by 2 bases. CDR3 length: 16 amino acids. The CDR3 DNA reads TGTGCCAGCAGCTTGGCGGCGGGAGCCGGTCAAGAGACCCAGTACTTC. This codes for CASSLAAGAGQETQYF.

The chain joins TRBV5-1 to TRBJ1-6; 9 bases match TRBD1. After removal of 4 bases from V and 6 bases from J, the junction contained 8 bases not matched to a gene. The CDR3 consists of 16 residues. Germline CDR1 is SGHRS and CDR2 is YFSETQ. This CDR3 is CASSPGTGTGNSPLHF. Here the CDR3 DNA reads TGCGCCAGCAGCCCGGGGACAGGGACCGGTAATTCACCCCTCCACTTT.

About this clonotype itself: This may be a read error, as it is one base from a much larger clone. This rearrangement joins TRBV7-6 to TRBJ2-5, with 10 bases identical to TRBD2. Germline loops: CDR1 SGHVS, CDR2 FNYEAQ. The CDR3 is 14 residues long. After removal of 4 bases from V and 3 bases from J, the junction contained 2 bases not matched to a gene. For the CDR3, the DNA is TGTGCCAGCAGCTCCGGGACTAGCGAAGAGACCCAGTACTTC. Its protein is CASSSGTSEETQYF.

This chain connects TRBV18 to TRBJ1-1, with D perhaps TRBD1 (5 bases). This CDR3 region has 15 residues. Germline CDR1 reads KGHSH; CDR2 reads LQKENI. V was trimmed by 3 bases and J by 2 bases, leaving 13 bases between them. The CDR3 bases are TGTGCCAGCTCACCTCAAGTCGGGACTAACACTGAAGCTTTCTTT. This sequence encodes CASSPQVGTNTEAFF.

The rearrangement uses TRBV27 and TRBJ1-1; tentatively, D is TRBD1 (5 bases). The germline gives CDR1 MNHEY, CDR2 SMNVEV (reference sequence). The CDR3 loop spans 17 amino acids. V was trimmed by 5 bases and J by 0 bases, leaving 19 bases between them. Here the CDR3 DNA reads TGTGCCAGCAGTCCAGGGTTGGGGCGTAGGGTGAACACTGAAGCTTTCTTT. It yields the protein CASSPGLGRRVNTEAFF.

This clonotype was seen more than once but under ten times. CDR3 sequence: CASSSQGLAGAGEQYF. The CDR3 coding sequence is TGTGCCAGCAGCTCACAGGGACTAGCGGGAGCGGGCGAGCAGTACTTC. The chain carries TRBV7-2 and TRBJ2-7, with 14 bases that match TRBD2. The CDR3 runs to 16 residues. The ends lost 4 bases at V and 6 bases at J; junction bases unmatched: 8. CDR1 SGHTA and CDR2 FQGNSA come from the germline V gene.

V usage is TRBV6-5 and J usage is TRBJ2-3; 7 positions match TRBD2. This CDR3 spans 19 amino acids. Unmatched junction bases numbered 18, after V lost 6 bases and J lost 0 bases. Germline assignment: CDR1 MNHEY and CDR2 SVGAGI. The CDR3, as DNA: TGTGCCAGCAGGCCCCTCCTGGGGGGGACGGGGCTTAGCACAGATACGCAGTATTTT. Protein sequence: CASRPLLGGTGLSTDTQYF.

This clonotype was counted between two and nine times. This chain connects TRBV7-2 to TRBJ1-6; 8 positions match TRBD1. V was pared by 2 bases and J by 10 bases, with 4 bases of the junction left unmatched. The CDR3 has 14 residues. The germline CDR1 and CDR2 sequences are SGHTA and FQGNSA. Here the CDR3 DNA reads TGTGCCAGCAGCTTACGACAGGGGAGCTCACCCCTCCACTTT. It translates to CASSLRQGSSPLHF.

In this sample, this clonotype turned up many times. In DNA form, the CDR3 reads TGTGCCAGCAGCTCTACAGGGAACACTGAAGCTTTCTTT. This sequence encodes CASSSTGNTEAFF. The rearrangement uses TRBV7-6 and TRBJ1-1; D is perhaps TRBD1 (5 bases). Looked up from germline, CDR1 is SGHVS and CDR2 is FNYEAQ. The CDR3 has 13 amino acids. Trimming removed 4 bases at V and 1 base at J, with 7 bases between.

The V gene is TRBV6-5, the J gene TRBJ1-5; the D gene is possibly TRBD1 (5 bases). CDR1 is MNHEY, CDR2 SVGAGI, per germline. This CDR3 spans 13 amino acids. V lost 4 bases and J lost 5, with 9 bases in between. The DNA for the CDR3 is TGTGCCAGCAGTTCAGGGTTACATCAGCCCCAGCATTTT. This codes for CASSSGLHQPQHF.

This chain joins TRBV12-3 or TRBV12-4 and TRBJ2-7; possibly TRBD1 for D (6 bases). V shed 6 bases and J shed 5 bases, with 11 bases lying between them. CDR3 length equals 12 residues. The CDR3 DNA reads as TGTGCCAGCAGCGACGCAGGGGACGAGCAGTACTTC. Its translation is CASSDAGDEQYF.

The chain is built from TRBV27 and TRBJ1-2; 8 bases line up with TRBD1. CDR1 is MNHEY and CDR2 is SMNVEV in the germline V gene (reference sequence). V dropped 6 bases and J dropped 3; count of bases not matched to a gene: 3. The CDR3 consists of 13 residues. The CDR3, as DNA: TGTGCCAGCAGCGCGGACAGGGACTATGGCTACACCTTC. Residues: CASSADRDYGYTF.

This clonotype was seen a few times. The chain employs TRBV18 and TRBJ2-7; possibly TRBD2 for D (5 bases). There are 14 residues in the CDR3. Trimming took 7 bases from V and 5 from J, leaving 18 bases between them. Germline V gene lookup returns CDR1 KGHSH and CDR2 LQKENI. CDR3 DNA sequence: TGTGCCAGCTTCAACGCGGGTTTCTCAGACGAGCAGTACTTC. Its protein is CASFNAGFSDEQYF.

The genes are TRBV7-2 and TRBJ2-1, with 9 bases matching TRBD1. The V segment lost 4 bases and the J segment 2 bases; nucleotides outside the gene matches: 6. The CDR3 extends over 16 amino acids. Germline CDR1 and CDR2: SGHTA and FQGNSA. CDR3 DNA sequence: TGTGCCAGCAGCTCGGACAGGGGCGACGCCTACAATGAGCAGTTCTTC. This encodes CASSSDRGDAYNEQFF.

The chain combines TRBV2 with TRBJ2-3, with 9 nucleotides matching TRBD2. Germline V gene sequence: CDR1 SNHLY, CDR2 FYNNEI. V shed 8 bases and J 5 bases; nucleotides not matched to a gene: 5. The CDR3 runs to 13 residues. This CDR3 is CASGGRARDTQYF. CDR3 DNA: TGTGCCAGCGGCGGGAGGGCCAGAGATACGCAGTATTTT.

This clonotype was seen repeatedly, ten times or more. The CDR3 sequence: CASSPRSASMSDTQYF. In DNA form, the CDR3 reads TGTGCCAGCAGCCCTCGATCGGCAAGCATGTCAGATACGCAGTATTTT. The V gene is TRBV7-2, the J gene TRBJ2-3; D gene unclear. CDR3 size: 16 residues. Between the trimmed V and J ends, which lost 5 bases and 4 bases, there was a span of 19 bases. Germline V CDR1 and CDR2: SGHTA, FQGNSA.

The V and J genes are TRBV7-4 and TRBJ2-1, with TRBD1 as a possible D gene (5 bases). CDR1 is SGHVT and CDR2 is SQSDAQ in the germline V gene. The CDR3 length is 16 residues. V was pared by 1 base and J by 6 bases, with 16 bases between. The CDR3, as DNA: TGTGCCAGCAGCTTAGATGACAGTCAGCCTGCCAATGAGCAGTTCTTC. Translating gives CASSLDDSQPANEQFF.

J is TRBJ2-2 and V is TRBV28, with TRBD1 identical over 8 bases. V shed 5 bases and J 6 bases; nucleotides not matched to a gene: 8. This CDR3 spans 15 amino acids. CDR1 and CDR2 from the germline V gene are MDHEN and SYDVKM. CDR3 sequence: CASSVTGGRAGELFF. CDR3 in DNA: TGTGCCAGCAGTGTAACAGGGGGACGGGCCGGGGAGCTGTTTTTT.

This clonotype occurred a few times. The CDR3 loop is CASSSLRTLTVDEKLFF. In DNA, the CDR3 is TGTGCCAGCAGCTCCCTTAGGACACTCACGGTCGACGAAAAACTGTTTTTT. The chain recombines TRBV11-1 with TRBJ1-4; D is perhaps TRBD1 (5 bases). This CDR3 is built from 17 residues. Between the trimmed V and J ends, which lost 4 bases and 8 bases, there was a span of 23 bases. Germline CDR1 reads SGHAT; CDR2 reads FQDESV (reference sequence).

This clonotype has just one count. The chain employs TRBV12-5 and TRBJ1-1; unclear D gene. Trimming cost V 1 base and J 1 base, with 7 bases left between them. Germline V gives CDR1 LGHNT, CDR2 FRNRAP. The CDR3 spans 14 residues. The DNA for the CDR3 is TGTGCTAGTGGTTTGGGACATCAGAACACTGAAGCTTTCTTT. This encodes CASGLGHQNTEAFF.

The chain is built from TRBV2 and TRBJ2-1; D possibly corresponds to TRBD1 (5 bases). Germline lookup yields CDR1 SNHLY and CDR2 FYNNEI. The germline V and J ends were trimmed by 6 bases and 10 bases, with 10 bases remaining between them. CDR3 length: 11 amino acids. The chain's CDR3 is CASRGPIEQFF. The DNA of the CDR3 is TGTGCCAGCAGGGGGCCTATAGAGCAGTTCTTC.